This section outlines one T cell receptor beta chain sequence together with its context. Profiled with immunoSEQ multiplex PCR; TCRdb holds only in-frame clones, not every one. The table records about 53,000 clones, approximately 84% of them present only once. CDR3 length: 14 amino acids. Deletions cut 0 bases from V and 5 bases from J, with 8 bases between. CDR1 SGHVS and CDR2 FQNEAQ come from the germline V gene. The sample comes from a study of OX40 agonist ivuxolimab in advanced cancers. Turning to the study itself: Age averaged around 58 years (range roughly 23 to 90), and roughly 80% were male.

This clonotype was obtained from an adult with an advanced solid tumor such as melanoma, head and neck, liver or kidney cancer. The genes are TRBV7-8 and TRBJ1-5; the D gene is possibly TRBD1 (5 bases). This material consisted of CD4+ or CD8+ T cells sorted from blood, taken in a trial of the OX40 agonist ivuxolimab. CDR3 in DNA: TGTGCCAGCAGCTTAGCAGGGGCGGATCAGCCCCAGCATTTT. Protein product: CASSLAGADQPQHF.